Listed here is a single T cell receptor (beta chain). Its antigen is still unknown. The sample is drawn from a study of shared clonotypes between healthy human individuals. For the study at large: Donors consisted of two women and a few men between 18 and 49. Regarding the study as a whole: Some clonotypes were shared by all four sorted-subset donors, while others were not shared. The non-shared ones had lower generation probabilities than the shared ones. The study generally estimated greater richness for naive than memory subsets.

An assay was performed, and its level was deep. Assay used: immunoSEQ multiplex PCR; TCRdb lists only in-frame clones, some missing. The sample holds millions of clones, 85% to 95% seen once. Germline-derived CDR1 and CDR2 are MNHNS and SASEGT. The CDR3 covers 16 residues. Trimming stripped 3 bases from V and 0 bases from J, with 9 bases between. This TCR derives from a man between 18 and 29 years old in good health. The chain is built from TRBV6-1 and TRBJ1-6; D is possibly TRBD1 (5 bases). The sample taken for sequencing was naive CD4+ T cells sorted from blood. Indicated subset: CD45RA+ positively selected. The CDR3 is CASSDDSSSYNSPLHF. The CDR3 DNA sequence: TGTGCCAGCAGTGACGACAGCAGCTCCTATAATTCACCCCTCCACTTT.